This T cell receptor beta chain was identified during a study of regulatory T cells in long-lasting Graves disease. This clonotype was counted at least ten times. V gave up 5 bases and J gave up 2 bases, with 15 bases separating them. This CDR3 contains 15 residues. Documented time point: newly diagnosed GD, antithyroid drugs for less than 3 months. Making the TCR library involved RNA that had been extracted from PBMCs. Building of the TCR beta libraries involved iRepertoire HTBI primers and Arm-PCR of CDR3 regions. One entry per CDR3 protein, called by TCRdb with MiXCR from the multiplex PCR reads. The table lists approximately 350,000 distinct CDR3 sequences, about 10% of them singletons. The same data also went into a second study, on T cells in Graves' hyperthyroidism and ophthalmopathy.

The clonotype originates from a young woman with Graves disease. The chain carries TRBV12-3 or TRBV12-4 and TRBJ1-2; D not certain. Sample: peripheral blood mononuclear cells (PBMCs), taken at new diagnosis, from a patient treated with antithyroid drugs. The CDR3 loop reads CASSLDGLANYGYTF. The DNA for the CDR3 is TGTGCCAGCAGTCTGGACGGACTGGCGAACTATGGCTACACCTTC.